This T cell receptor (beta chain) was recorded in a study of blood T cell repertoires in COVID-19 (dated by TCRdb to the early 2020s). For the wider study: Samples from collaborators originated in the United States, Italy and Spain and spanned both the acute and convalescent phases of COVID-19. The prospective study material was composed of cDNA or gDNA derived from T cells, B-cell-depleted T cells, or PBMCs. A freely available public database, intended as a resource for researchers studying the immune response to SARS-CoV-2, is where the repertoires were released. A de-identified subject ID, COVID-19 status, age in years and sex were almost always included in the sample metadata. Samples were obtained from the ongoing ImmuneRACE study (first 160 participants) and from 1,254 subjects provided by 6 global collaborators. Subjects who had been exposed to COVID-19, were actively infected with it, or had recovered from it provided the deeply sampled blood TCRbeta repertoires that made up the dataset. Where HLA class I and class II types were available, the types were taken from metadata supplied by the sample provider, not from assay-based typing. General findings and caveats noted by the study authors: How much clinical and demographic metadata was included differed by source and by participant, and the metadata was provided uncurated.

Compared with germline, V lacks 6 bases and J lacks 7 bases; bases without a gene match: 9. The germline V gene encodes CDR1 LNHDA and CDR2 SQIVND (reference sequence). The CDR3 measures 14 amino acids from cysteine to phenylalanine. Only the CDR3 part of the read is kept: 42 bases, read in frame from the first base. Points on this clone: This clone's antigen is unknown. Base quality data are lacking; no much larger clone is found one base away.

The collaborating institutions used their own protocols to collect whole blood in K2EDTA tubes. For TCRbeta analysis, collaborators shipped samples as frozen whole blood, isolated PBMCs, or DNA extracted from either of those sample types. TCRbeta CDR3 regions were amplified from genomic DNA using the immunoSEQ Assay, a bias-controlled multiplex PCR. Regarding the original processing steps: The number of nucleated cells in each sample was estimated from the amplification of reference gene primers within the assay. To quantify the absolute abundance of each unique TCRbeta CDR3 rearrangement, sequence reads were collapsed and filtered. For each sample, productive Simpson clonality was calculated as the square root of Simpson's diversity index over productive rearrangements. TCRdb holds this immuneACCESS table with in-frame rearrangements only. Some clones are missing; in checked studies, unresolved V genes explain under half, and the rest has no known cause. That table supplies the V and J calls and clone size; D and trimming were determined from the DNA. The sample table shows approximately 76,000 clones, and about 88% are seen once. The ten largest make up around 40% of the sample.

The rearrangement joined TRBV19 to TRBJ2-5; TRBD1 lines up with 9 middle nucleotides. The sequencing input was peripheral blood. This TCR was sampled from a human donor in a cohort sampled during active COVID-19. The CDR3 corresponds to CASRTGGLGATQYF. The nucleotide sequence reads TGTGCCAGTAGAACAGGGGGCCTAGGTGCGACCCAGTACTTC.